The 30 T cell receptor beta chains in this list originate from one sample, sequenced in a study of CD8 T cells in Susac syndrome. Reverse transcription of roughly 0.5 to 1 ug RNA was carried out with random hexamers. TCRdb called the immunoSEQ multiplex PCR reads again in MiXCR, with one record for every CDR3 protein. This table holds nearly 200,000 distinct CDR3 sequences, 90% to 95% found once. Sequencing used CD4+ T cells from PBMCs. The receptors come from a human donor with multiple sclerosis.

V gene TRBV30 combines with J gene TRBJ2-7; TRBD1 agrees at 8 bases. Germline CDR1 GTSNPN, CDR2 SVGIG (reference sequence). The CDR3 sequence is 12 residues long. The ends lost 4 bases at V and 6 bases at J; junction bases unmatched: 5. CDR3 region: CAWTRGLGEQYF. Here the CDR3 DNA reads TGTGCCTGGACCAGGGGGCTGGGCGAGCAGTACTTC.

In its sample, this clonotype was seen once. The CDR3, as DNA: TGTGCCAGCAGCGTCCGCCCTAGCACAGATACGCAGTATTTT. This codes for CASSVRPSTDTQYF. The V call is TRBV9, the J call TRBJ2-3; D remains unclear. Trimming stripped 2 bases from V and 0 bases from J, with 7 bases between. This CDR3 is 14 amino acids long. Germline V gives CDR1 SGDLS, CDR2 YYNGEE.

V usage is TRBV3-1 and J usage is TRBJ2-3; 14 nucleotides match TRBD2. CDR1 LGHDT and CDR2 YNNKEL come from the germline V gene (reference sequence). V trimming: 6 bases; J trimming: 3 bases; junction bases outside the gene matches: 8. The length of the CDR3 is 17 residues. In DNA, the CDR3 is TGTGCCAGCAGTCCCGGACTAGCGGGAGGTGTGACAGATACGCAGTATTTT. This gives the protein CASSPGLAGGVTDTQYF.

V and J are TRBV20-1 and TRBJ1-2; 7 nucleotides align to TRBD1. The germline gives CDR1 DFQATT, CDR2 SNEGSKA (reference sequence). J lost 7 bases, V lost 3 bases, and 14 bases had no gene match. This CDR3 has 15 residues. CDR3 amino acids: CSARGGLTGSAGYTF. The CDR3, as DNA: TGCAGTGCTAGGGGCGGCCTGACAGGGTCGGCTGGCTACACCTTC.

This clonotype was detected once. V is TRBV7-4 and J is TRBJ2-1; D is undetermined. The germline V gene has CDR1 SGHVT and CDR2 SQSDAQ. This CDR3 is built from 12 residues. With 1 base removed from V and 8 bases from J, the gap between germline ends came to 6 bases. As DNA, the CDR3 is TGTGCCAGCAGCTTAGGGTGTTATGAGCAGTTCTTC. This codes for CASSLGCYEQFF.

CDR3 amino acids: CATQGAPYNEQFF. DNA of the CDR3: TGTGCCACCCAGGGAGCCCCTTACAATGAGCAGTTCTTC. V and J are TRBV24-1 and TRBJ2-1; either TRBD1 or TRBD2 may fit D (5 bases each). Germline V gene sequence: CDR1 KGHDR, CDR2 SFDVKD. The V and J ends lost 9 bases and 4 bases respectively, with 12 bases between them. This CDR3 region has 13 residues.

This chain links TRBV7-8 with TRBJ2-1, with 11 nucleotides matching TRBD2. CDR1 SGHVS and CDR2 FQNEAQ come from the germline V gene. This CDR3 spans 16 amino acids. J lost 3 bases, V lost 5 bases, and 6 bases had no gene match. CDR3 DNA sequence: TGTGCCAGCAGCAAAAGAGGGACTAGCGGCTACAATGAGCAGTTCTTC. It specifies CASSKRGTSGYNEQFF. Looking up the rest from reference TRBV7-8 and TRBJ2-1 gives the full variable domain: GAGVSQSPRYKVAKRGQDVALRCDPISGHVSLFWYQQALGQGPEFLTYFQNEAQLDKSGLPSDRFFAERPEGSVSTLKIQRTQQEDSAVYLCASSKRGTSGYNEQFFGPGTRLTVL.

J is TRBJ2-1 and V is TRBV12-3 or TRBV12-4; no clear D gene. CDR3 size: 11 residues. Trimming shortened V by 6 bases and J by 10 bases, and 10 bases separated the two germline ends. Here the CDR3 reads CASSQATEQFF. CDR3 coding DNA: TGTGCCAGCAGCCAAGCGACCGAGCAGTTCTTC.

The gene calls are TRBV19 and TRBJ2-4; TRBD1 might be the D (6 bases). V lost 10 bases and J 0 bases, leaving 13 bases between the germline ends. The CDR3 has 14 amino acids. Per germline, CDR1 LNHDA and CDR2 SQIVND (reference sequence). This CDR3 reads CATSGALAKNIQYF. CDR3 bases: TGTGCCACTTCAGGGGCACTAGCCAAAAACATTCAGTACTTC. Drawing the rest from reference TRBV19 and TRBJ2-4, the complete variable domain is DGGITQSPKYLFRKEGQNVTLSCEQNLNHDAMYWYRQDPGQGLRLIYYSQIVNDFQKGDIAEGYSVSREKKESFPLTVTSAQKNPTAFYLCATSGALAKNIQYFGAGTRLSVL.

The rearrangement links TRBV14 to TRBJ2-3, with 8 bases identical to TRBD2. V dropped 4 bases and J dropped 5; count of bases not matched to a gene: 8. The CDR3 extends over 15 amino acids. Germline V gene lookup returns CDR1 SGHDN and CDR2 FVKESK. CDR3 nucleotide sequence: TGTGCCAGCAGCCGCCGACCGGCGGGGGGAGATACGCAGTATTTT. Its protein is CASSRRPAGGDTQYF.

The chain has TRBV7-9 and TRBJ2-2, with TRBD1 identical over 8 bases. CDR3 size: 15 residues. Germline V gene sequence: CDR1 SEHNR, CDR2 FQNEAQ (reference sequence). The V segment lost 5 bases and the J segment 4 bases; nucleotides outside the gene matches: 6. The CDR3 nucleotides read TGTGCCAGCAGCGGACAGGGTCTGACCACCGGGGAGCTGTTTTTT. Protein product: CASSGQGLTTGELFF.

The chain links TRBV20-1 to TRBJ1-1; D remains ambiguous. The CDR3 totals 15 residues. Trimming shortened V by 0 bases and J by 4 bases, and 15 bases separated the two germline ends. CDR1 and CDR2 (germline): DFQATT, SNEGSKA (reference sequence). CDR3 sequence reads: CSARDHKGVGTEAFF. CDR3 nucleotides: TGCAGTGCTAGAGATCACAAGGGAGTGGGCACTGAAGCTTTCTTT.

This clonotype was seen a single time. The rearrangement joins TRBV10-3 to TRBJ2-3; TRBD2 might be the D (6 bases). Per the germline V gene, CDR1 is ENHRY and CDR2 is SYGVKD. CDR3 length equals 12 residues. Trimming removed 0 bases from V and 9 bases from J, with 7 bases in between. The CDR3 nucleotides read TGTGCCATCAGTGAGTCGGACTACACGCAGTATTTT. Residues: CAISESDYTQYF.

The genes are TRBV20-1 and TRBJ1-2; no clear D gene. V gave up 6 bases and J gave up 3 bases, with 5 bases separating them. This CDR3 contains 10 residues. Germline CDR1 is DFQATT and CDR2 is SNEGSKA (reference sequence). The CDR3 protein is CSAAHYGYTF. Written as DNA, the CDR3 is TGCAGTGCCGCCCACTATGGCTACACCTTC.

The chain is built from TRBV7-8 and TRBJ2-7, with 9 nucleotides matching TRBD2. Germline-derived CDR1 and CDR2 are SGHVS and FQNEAQ. J gave up 6 bases and V 5 bases, and 8 bases lay outside the gene matches. This CDR3 spans 14 amino acids. The CDR3 sequence: CASSTRRLAAEQYF. The DNA of the CDR3 is TGTGCCAGCAGCACCCGACGACTAGCGGCCGAGCAGTACTTC.

The chain combines TRBV7-8 with TRBJ2-2, with D possibly TRBD1 on 6 matching bases. Trimming took 5 bases from V and 3 from J, leaving 13 bases between them. In germline, CDR1 is SGHVS, CDR2 FQNEAQ. This CDR3 is built from 15 residues. The DNA of the CDR3 is TGTGCCAGCAGCAGTACAGGGTTCCACACCGGGGAGCTGTTTTTT. Its translation is CASSSTGFHTGELFF.

The chain recombines TRBV25-1 with TRBJ2-2; tentatively, D is TRBD2 (6 bases). V shed 2 bases and J shed 6 bases, with 16 bases lying between them. The CDR3 covers 16 residues. Germline lookup yields CDR1 MGHDK and CDR2 SYGVNS. CDR3 loop: CASSEAEGRASGELFF. The DNA of the CDR3 is TGTGCCAGCAGTGAAGCGGAGGGGCGCGCGTCCGGGGAGCTGTTTTTT.

This clonotype has a single count. The V gene is TRBV3-1, the J gene TRBJ2-7; the match to TRBD1 covers 9 bases. V gave up 4 bases and J gave up 2 bases; unmatched junction bases: 3. From germline, CDR1 is LGHDT and CDR2 YNNKEL (reference sequence). The CDR3 consists of 14 residues. The CDR3 DNA reads as TGTGCCAGCAGCCGGGACAGGGTAACCTACGAGCAGTACTTC. Protein sequence: CASSRDRVTYEQYF.

CDR3 protein: CASSDSTGYGYTF. CDR3 bases: TGTGCCAGCAGCGACAGTACCGGCTATGGCTACACCTTC. The rearrangement uses TRBV6-4 and TRBJ1-2; D might be TRBD1 (5 bases). This CDR3 contains 13 residues. Deletions cut 6 bases from V and 4 bases from J, with 12 bases between. Germline V lookup: CDR1 MRHNA, CDR2 SNTAGT.

The chain employs TRBV30 and TRBJ1-1, with unresolved D. V lost 6 bases and J lost 5, with 13 bases in between. Germline CDR1 and CDR2: GTSNPN and SVGIG (reference sequence). The CDR3 is made up of 12 amino acids. The CDR3 reads CACLRGLTEAFF. CDR3 coding DNA: TGTGCCTGCCTTCGGGGTTTGACTGAAGCTTTCTTT.

The rearrangement links TRBV9 to TRBJ2-3, with D uncertain. Germline V lookup: CDR1 SGDLS, CDR2 YYNGEE. This CDR3 region has 13 residues. Deletions cut 5 bases from V and 6 bases from J, with 13 bases between. CDR3: CASSPNLLDTQYF. The CDR3 coding sequence is TGTGCCAGCAGTCCTAACCTTCTCGATACGCAGTATTTT.

V is TRBV30 and J is TRBJ1-5; D is possibly TRBD1 (5 bases). The CDR3 extends over 13 amino acids. V was pared by 3 bases and J by 4 bases, with 10 bases between. The germline V gene has CDR1 GTSNPN and CDR2 SVGIG (reference sequence). The CDR3 region has the DNA TGTGCCTGGAGAGGGACTCCAAATCAGCCCCAGCATTTT. Translating it yields CAWRGTPNQPQHF.

V is TRBV5-1 and J is TRBJ2-5; D might be TRBD2 (5 bases). Trimming took off 4 bases at V and 2 bases at J, with 21 bases between the two ends. Germline CDR1 reads SGHRS; CDR2 reads YFSETQ. This CDR3 region has 17 residues. Here the CDR3 reads CASSRSSGLFGQETQYF. In DNA, the CDR3 is TGCGCCAGCAGCCGGTCGTCGGGATTGTTTGGGCAAGAGACCCAGTACTTC.

This clonotype was counted once. Here the CDR3 DNA reads TGTGCCAGCAGCTTACAGGGGGTAGAAAACATTCAGTACTTC. Translating gives CASSLQGVENIQYF. The chain uses TRBV5-6 and TRBJ2-4, with 8 bases fitting TRBD1. CDR3 length: 14 residues. Germline loops: CDR1 SGHDT, CDR2 YYEEEE. Unmatched junction bases numbered 3, after V lost 2 bases and J lost 5 bases.

The chain uses TRBV20-1 and TRBJ2-7; D remains unclear. The CDR3 has 12 amino acids. The V end lost 4 bases, the J end lost 5 bases, and 12 bases lay between the germline ends. The germline gives CDR1 DFQATT, CDR2 SNEGSKA (reference sequence). The CDR3 nucleotides are TGCAGTGCTAAGGTCTCCCTGGACGAGCAGTACTTC. Amino acid sequence: CSAKVSLDEQYF.

The V gene is TRBV7-9, the J gene TRBJ2-1, with TRBD2 identical over 9 bases. CDR3 length equals 16 residues. The J segment lost 5 bases and the V segment lost 2 bases, leaving 7 bases of the junction unmatched. Germline loops: CDR1 SEHNR, CDR2 FQNEAQ (reference sequence). Here the CDR3 reads CASSLSLAGAHNEQFF. Written as DNA, the CDR3 is TGTGCCAGCAGCTTATCCTTAGCGGGAGCCCACAATGAGCAGTTCTTC.

The chain combines TRBV5-1 with TRBJ2-1; 7 bases map to TRBD1. With 2 bases clipped from V and 4 bases from J, the junction kept 3 bases outside the gene matches. Germline V gives CDR1 SGHRS, CDR2 YFSETQ. This CDR3 comprises 14 residues. CDR3 in amino acids: CASSFGTEYNEQFF. CDR3 DNA sequence: TGCGCCAGCAGCTTCGGGACAGAATACAATGAGCAGTTCTTC. The variable domain in full, with the rest retrieved from reference TRBV5-1 and TRBJ2-1, is KAGVTQTPRYLIKTRGQQVTLSCSPISGHRSVSWYQQTPGQGLQFLFEYFSETQRNKGNFPGRFSGRQFSNSRSEMNVSTLELGDSALYLCASSFGTEYNEQFFGPGTRLTVL.

Worth noting for this clonotype: The junction shows a germline mismatch at one end, possibly a read error. The chain joins TRBV7-8 to TRBJ1-2; 9 positions match TRBD1. Germline V gene data show CDR1 as SGHVS and CDR2 as FQNEAQ. This CDR3 has 13 residues. CDR3 nucleotides: TGTGCCAGCAGCTTAGCAGTAGGACAGGGGTATCTCTTC. The encoded protein is CASSLAVGQGYLF.

J is TRBJ2-5 and V is TRBV29-1, with D perhaps matching TRBD1 or TRBD2 (6 bases each). The CDR3 loop spans 16 amino acids. CDR1 SQVTM and CDR2 ANQGSEA come from the germline V gene. V lost 6 bases to trimming and J lost 2 bases, with 22 bases between them. The DNA of the CDR3 is TGCAGCGTCGAGGGGGGAGTTCAGCCCCGTCAAGAGACCCAGTACTTC. Protein: CSVEGGVQPRQETQYF.

This clonotype appeared a single time. The chain carries TRBV29-1 and TRBJ2-7; 8 nucleotides align to TRBD2. Germline V CDR1 and CDR2: SQVTM, ANQGSEA. The CDR3 extends over 13 amino acids. V was pared by 2 bases and J by 6 bases, with 6 bases of the junction left unmatched. In nucleotides, the CDR3 is TGCAGCGTTGAAACAGCGGGAGTTGCCGAGCAGTACTTC. Amino acid sequence: CSVETAGVAEQYF.